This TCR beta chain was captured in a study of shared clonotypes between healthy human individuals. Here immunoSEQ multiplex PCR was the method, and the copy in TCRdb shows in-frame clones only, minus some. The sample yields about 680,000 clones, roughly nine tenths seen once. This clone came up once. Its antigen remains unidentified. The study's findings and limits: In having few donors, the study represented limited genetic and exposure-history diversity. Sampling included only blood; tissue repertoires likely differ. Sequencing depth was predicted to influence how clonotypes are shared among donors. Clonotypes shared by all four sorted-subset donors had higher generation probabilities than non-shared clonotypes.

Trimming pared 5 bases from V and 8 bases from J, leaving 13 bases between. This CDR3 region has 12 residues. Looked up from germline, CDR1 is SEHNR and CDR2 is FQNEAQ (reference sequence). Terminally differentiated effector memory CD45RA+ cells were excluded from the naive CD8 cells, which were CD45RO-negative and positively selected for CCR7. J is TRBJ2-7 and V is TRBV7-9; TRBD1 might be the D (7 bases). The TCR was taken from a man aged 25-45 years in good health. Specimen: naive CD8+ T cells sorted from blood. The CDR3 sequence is CASSLQGRKQYF. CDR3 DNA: TGTGCCAGCAGCCTACAGGGGAGGAAGCAGTACTTC.